This T cell receptor beta chain came from a study of T-cell memory formation after mild COVID-19. 5'RACE, which relied on constant-segment primers, yielded TCR alpha and TCR beta cDNA libraries carrying sample barcodes and UMIs. TCRdb re-analysed the 5' RACE reads in MiXCR, keeping a single row per CDR3 protein. The sample lists hundreds of thousands of distinct CDR3 sequences, 15% to 20% occurring once. Study-level points and caveats: Balance between CD4 and CD8 was seen in clones contracting day 15 to 85, and a CD4+ lean was seen in later expanders. Most CD4+ clones that shrank were in CM and EM, while CD8+ ones turned up in EMRA.

From germline, CDR1 is SGHTA and CDR2 FQGTGA. CDR3 length: 15 residues. Trimming removed 4 bases at V and 10 bases at J, with 22 bases between. As regards this clonotype: Its antigen is undetermined.

The TCR sequence derives from an adult woman who had mild COVID-19 (a few samples of this study predate the infection). Cell type and time point are not known. The V gene is TRBV7-3, the J gene TRBJ1-1; a weak D match, TRBD1 (5 bases). Sequencing was performed on PBMCs or a T cell subset sorted from them (not recorded which). The CDR3 sequence: CASSSSHRDHGRAFF. Here the CDR3 DNA reads TGTGCCAGCAGCTCAAGCCACCGGGACCACGGGCGAGCTTTCTTT.